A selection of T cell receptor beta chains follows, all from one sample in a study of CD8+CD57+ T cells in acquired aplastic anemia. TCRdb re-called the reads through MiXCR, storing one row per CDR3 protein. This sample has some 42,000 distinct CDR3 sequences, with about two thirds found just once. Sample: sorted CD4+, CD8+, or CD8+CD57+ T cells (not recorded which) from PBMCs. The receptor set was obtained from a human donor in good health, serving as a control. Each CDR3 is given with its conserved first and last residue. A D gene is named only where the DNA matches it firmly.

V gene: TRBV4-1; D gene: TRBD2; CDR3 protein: CASSQTTSGGRNEQFF
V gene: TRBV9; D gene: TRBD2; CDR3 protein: CASSETSGGSTDTQYF
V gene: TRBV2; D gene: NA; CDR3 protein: CASSGRDSPLHF
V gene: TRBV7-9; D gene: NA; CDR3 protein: CASMGSTNQPQHF
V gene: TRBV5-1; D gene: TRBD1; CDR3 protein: CASSLGGTGSSYGYTF
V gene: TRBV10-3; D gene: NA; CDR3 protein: CAISPATYEQYF
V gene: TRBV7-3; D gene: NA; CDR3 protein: CATKVNPGGETQYF
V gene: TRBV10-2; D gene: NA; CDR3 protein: CASNPGQVDTQYF
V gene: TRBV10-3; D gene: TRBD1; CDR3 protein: CAIQPGTVSDEQYF
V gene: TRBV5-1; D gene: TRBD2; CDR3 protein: CASSVGLAGGGETQYF
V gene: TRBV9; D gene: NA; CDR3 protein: CASSPDTLYGYTF
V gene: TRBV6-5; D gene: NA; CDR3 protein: CASSYSIGKFF
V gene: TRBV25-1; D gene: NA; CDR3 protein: CASSGNQGREVGYEQYF
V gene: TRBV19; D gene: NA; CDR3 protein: CASSIVGGPQPQHF
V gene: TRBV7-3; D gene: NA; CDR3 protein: CASTLGPNTEAFF
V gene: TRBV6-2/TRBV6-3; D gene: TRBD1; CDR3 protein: CASSYSLPGQSSNTGELFF
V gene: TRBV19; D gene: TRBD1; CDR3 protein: CASSAPDRGNSPLHF
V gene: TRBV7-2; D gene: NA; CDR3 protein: CASSPSVRSDEELFF
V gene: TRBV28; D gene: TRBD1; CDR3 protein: CASVRDRGLGQPQHF
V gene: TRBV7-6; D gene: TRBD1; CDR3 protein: CASSTGGGNSPLHF
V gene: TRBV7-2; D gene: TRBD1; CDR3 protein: CASSLDRGQNSPLHF
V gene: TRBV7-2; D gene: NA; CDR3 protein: CASSLAGHEQYF
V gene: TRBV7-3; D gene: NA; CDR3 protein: CASSDGLGETQYF
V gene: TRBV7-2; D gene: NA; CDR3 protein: CASTLTYTDTQYF